The present TCR beta chain was sequenced within a study of shared clonotypes between healthy human individuals. Method: immunoSEQ multiplex PCR; TCRdb's copy keeps in-frame clones and lacks some. The sample consists of 2 million to 2.5 million clones, 85% to 95% of them appearing once. This CDR3 has 16 amino acids. Trimming took 4 bases from V and 7 from J; bases not matched to a gene: 9. Looked up from germline, CDR1 is SEHNR and CDR2 is FQNEAQ (reference sequence). Sequences were obtained from naive CD4+ T cells sorted from blood. Subset: CD45RA+ positively selected. This receptor was identified in a man younger than 35 in good health. The genes are TRBV7-9 and TRBJ1-6; 8 bases map to TRBD1. The CDR3 reads CASSSGMDRENSPLHF. The CDR3 DNA sequence: TGTGCCAGCAGCTCGGGAATGGACAGGGAGAATTCACCCCTCCACTTT.